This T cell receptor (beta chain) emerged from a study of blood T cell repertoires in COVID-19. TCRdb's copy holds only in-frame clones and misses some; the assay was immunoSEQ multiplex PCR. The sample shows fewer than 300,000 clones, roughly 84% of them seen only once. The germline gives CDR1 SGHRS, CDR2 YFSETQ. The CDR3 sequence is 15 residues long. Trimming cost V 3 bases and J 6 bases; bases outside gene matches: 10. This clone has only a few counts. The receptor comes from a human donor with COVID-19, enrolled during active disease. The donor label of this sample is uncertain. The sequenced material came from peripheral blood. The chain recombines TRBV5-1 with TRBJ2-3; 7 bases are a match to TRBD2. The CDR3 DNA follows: TGCGCCAGCAGCTCTAGACTAGGGGAGGGGGATACGCAGTATTTT. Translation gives CASSSRLGEGDTQYF.